Described below is a single TCR beta chain sequence and its context. The data were obtained in a study of cytomegalovirus exposure and HLA in healthy donors. PCR employed 60 Vbeta and 13 Jbeta primers. Clones were sequenced by immunoSEQ multiplex PCR, and TCRdb holds only the in-frame ones, with some missing. Here the sample spans about 130,000 clones, around four fifths being singletons. V lost 4 bases and J lost 1; bases outside the gene matches: 3. Germline CDR1 and CDR2: SGDLS and YYNGEE. CDR3 length equals 15 residues. Sequenced sample: PBMCs. The V gene is TRBV9, the J gene TRBJ2-2, with 8 positions matching TRBD2. The receptor comes from a boy between 10 and 17 years old in good health and CMV-seronegative. In DNA form, the CDR3 reads TGTGCCAGCAGCTATAGCGGGGTGAACACCGGGGAGCTGTTTTTT. Translated, it gives CASSYSGVNTGELFF.